Listed here are 32 T cell receptor beta chains from one sample, sequenced in a study of cytomegalovirus exposure and HLA in healthy donors. Vbeta (60) and Jbeta (13) primers were used in the PCR. TCRdb's table, derived via immunoSEQ multiplex PCR, lists solely in-frame clones and lacks some. The sample carries approximately 200,000 clones, over 75% recorded once. The sample comprised PBMCs. Receptors originate from a woman aged 50 to 60 in good health and CMV-seronegative.

The chain uses TRBV6-6 and TRBJ2-7; TRBD1 aligns across 10 bases. CDR1 and CDR2 from the germline V gene are MNHNY and SVGAGI (reference sequence). This CDR3 spans 16 amino acids. The junction had 9 bases not matched to a gene; V was cut back by 5 bases and J by 2 bases. CDR3 in amino acids: CASSRGQGISAYEQYF. CDR3 nucleotide sequence: TGTGCCAGCAGTCGGGGACAGGGGATTTCGGCCTACGAGCAGTACTTC.

The gene calls are TRBV5-1 and TRBJ2-5, with TRBD1 identical over 11 bases. CDR1 is SGHRS and CDR2 is YFSETQ in the germline V gene. The CDR3 runs to 16 residues. V was pared by 2 bases and J by 1 base, with 4 bases of the junction left unmatched. The CDR3 DNA reads as TGCGCCAGCAGCTTAGGACAGGGGGCCCGCCAAGAGACCCAGTACTTC. This encodes CASSLGQGARQETQYF.

The chain employs TRBV7-2 and TRBJ1-5, with D possibly TRBD1 on 5 matching bases. The CDR3 covers 16 residues. V was shortened by 0 bases and J by 0 bases, with 9 bases between the two germline ends. Germline-derived CDR1 and CDR2 are SGHTA and FQGNSA. CDR3 bases: TGTGCCAGCAGCTTAGCGCGTCAGGGTAGCAATCAGCCCCAGCATTTT. The encoded protein is CASSLARQGSNQPQHF.

V and J are TRBV28 and TRBJ2-7; a weak D match, TRBD2 (5 bases). Germline CDR1 is MDHEN and CDR2 is SYDVKM. CDR3 length: 13 residues. Trimming cost V 6 bases and J 5 bases, with 14 bases left between them. The CDR3 DNA reads as TGTGCCAGCAGCTTCGGACTTCCGAACGAGCAGTACTTC. Translation gives CASSFGLPNEQYF.

The chain has TRBV7-9 and TRBJ2-3; the D gene is possibly TRBD1 (5 bases). This CDR3 contains 15 residues. Germline lookup yields CDR1 SEHNR and CDR2 FQNEAQ (reference sequence). V dropped 7 bases and J dropped 0 bases, with 14 bases sitting between them. The CDR3 sequence: CASIKNGASTDTQYF. The CDR3 bases are TGTGCCAGCATAAAAAATGGGGCAAGCACAGATACGCAGTATTTT.

CDR3 protein: CASWDRPANYGYTF. CDR3 in DNA: TGTGCCTCCTGGGACAGGCCCGCTAACTATGGCTACACCTTC. The V and J genes are TRBV30 and TRBJ1-2, with 8 bases that match TRBD1. This CDR3 contains 14 residues. Germline V CDR1 and CDR2: GTSNPN, SVGIG (reference sequence). With 7 bases clipped from V and 0 bases from J, the junction kept 7 bases outside the gene matches.

The genes are TRBV28 and TRBJ1-1, with TRBD1 matching 8 bases. Germline assignment: CDR1 MDHEN and CDR2 SYDVKM. This CDR3 is built from 18 residues. With V trimmed by 6 bases and J by 1 base, 16 bases remained unmatched. Here the CDR3 DNA reads TGTGCCAGCAGGTCCGGGACGACAGGGGTCGTAGGGAACACTGAAGCTTTCTTT. Its protein is CASRSGTTGVVGNTEAFF.

The chain is built from TRBV19 and TRBJ1-1, with TRBD1 matching over 10 bases. The CDR3 length is 16 residues. CDR1 LNHDA and CDR2 SQIVND come from the germline V gene (reference sequence). V shed 8 bases, J shed 1 base, and the junction held 10 bases outside the gene matches. Here the CDR3 reads CASHPGQGYKNTEAFF. The DNA for the CDR3 is TGTGCCAGTCATCCGGGACAGGGGTATAAGAACACTGAAGCTTTCTTT.

The V call is TRBV28, the J call TRBJ2-7, with 7 positions matching TRBD2. Germline V lookup: CDR1 MDHEN, CDR2 SYDVKM. The CDR3 contains 14 residues. V was pared by 3 bases and J by 5 bases, with 7 bases of the junction left unmatched. CDR3 bases: TGTGCCAGCAGTTTGGGGGGGAGATTTAACGAGCAGTACTTC. Its protein product is CASSLGGRFNEQYF.

The chain couples TRBV5-5 to TRBJ1-2; D ambiguous. The length of the CDR3 is 12 residues. Trimming left V 2 bases short and J 8 bases short, with 10 bases between. The germline gives CDR1 SGHKS, CDR2 YYEKEE (reference sequence). The CDR3 region is CASSLGGSGYTF. As DNA, the CDR3 is TGTGCCAGCAGCTTAGGCGGGAGCGGCTACACCTTC.

The chain combines TRBV5-1 with TRBJ2-4, with D possibly TRBD2 on 6 matching bases. With 0 bases removed from V and 8 bases from J, the gap between germline ends came to 9 bases. CDR1 is SGHRS, CDR2 YFSETQ, per germline. The CDR3 length is 13 residues. The CDR3 loop is CASSLGRGDIQYF. The CDR3 DNA follows: TGCGCCAGCAGCTTGGGTCGCGGGGACATTCAGTACTTC.

The V gene is TRBV2, the J gene TRBJ1-5; tentative D call: TRBD1 (5 bases). Between the trimmed V and J ends, which lost 2 bases and 6 bases, there was a span of 11 bases. CDR1 and CDR2 from the germline V gene are SNHLY and FYNNEI. The CDR3 length is 14 residues. The CDR3 nucleotides read TGTGCCAGCAGTGAACAGGGAAGGGGTCAGCCCCAGCATTTT. Translating gives CASSEQGRGQPQHF.

The rearrangement uses TRBV5-1 and TRBJ2-4, with D tentatively TRBD1 (6 bases). CDR1 is SGHRS, CDR2 YFSETQ, per germline. The CDR3 runs to 16 residues. V was clipped by 0 bases and J by 1 base, with 11 bases between them. CDR3 loop: CASSLGWTEAKNIQYF. The CDR3 nucleotides are TGCGCCAGCAGCTTGGGATGGACAGAGGCCAAAAACATTCAGTACTTC.

V gene TRBV6-1 combines with J gene TRBJ2-7; possible D gene TRBD2, 6 bases. Germline CDR1 is MNHNS and CDR2 is SASEGT. V was trimmed by 3 bases and J by 1 base, leaving 13 bases between them. The CDR3 loop spans 15 amino acids. The CDR3 DNA sequence: TGTGCCAGCAGTGAGGAGGGTTCGATTTCCTACGAGCAGTACTTC. Amino acid sequence: CASSEEGSISYEQYF.

The chain employs TRBV19 and TRBJ1-1; TRBD1 aligns across 8 bases. CDR3 length: 16 residues. Looked up from germline, CDR1 is LNHDA and CDR2 is SQIVND (reference sequence). V lost 6 bases and J lost 0; bases outside the gene matches: 9. The CDR3 reads CASSLGAGGMNTEAFF. CDR3 DNA sequence: TGTGCCAGTAGCTTGGGGGCAGGGGGCATGAACACTGAAGCTTTCTTT.

The V call is TRBV5-1, the J call TRBJ2-3; 8 bases map to TRBD2. This CDR3 is built from 15 residues. Trimming at V came to 2 bases and at J to 0 bases, leaving 2 bases not matched to a gene. Germline V CDR1 and CDR2: SGHRS, YFSETQ. The CDR3 DNA is TGCGCCAGCAGCTTTACTAGCGGTAGCACAGATACGCAGTATTTT. Translation gives CASSFTSGSTDTQYF.

J is TRBJ2-7 and V is TRBV5-1; TRBD1 matches at 10 bases. With V trimmed by 0 bases and J by 3 bases, 3 bases remained unmatched. The CDR3 runs 15 residues. Germline CDR1 reads SGHRS; CDR2 reads YFSETQ. This CDR3 reads CASSLEGQGIYEQYF. Here the CDR3 DNA reads TGCGCCAGCAGCTTGGAGGGACAGGGGATCTACGAGCAGTACTTC.

This chain links TRBV5-1 with TRBJ1-1, with 7 nucleotides matching TRBD1. With V trimmed by 5 bases and J by 5 bases, 12 bases remained unmatched. The CDR3 spans 15 residues. Germline assignment: CDR1 SGHRS and CDR2 YFSETQ. This CDR3 reads CASSLGGGGGTEAFF. The CDR3, as DNA: TGCGCCAGCAGTCTAGGGGGCGGAGGGGGGACTGAAGCTTTCTTT.

This chain uses TRBV18 with TRBJ1-2; D perhaps matches TRBD1 (6 bases). The CDR3 sequence is 16 residues long. The germline gives CDR1 KGHSH, CDR2 LQKENI. V was pared by 2 bases and J by 8 bases, with 21 bases between. The CDR3 is CASSPLAGGSGDGYTF. The CDR3 nucleotides are TGTGCCAGCTCACCATTGGCGGGGGGCTCGGGTGACGGCTACACCTTC.

This clone was seen just once. This chain uses TRBV7-2 with TRBJ2-7; 8 bases are a match to TRBD2. CDR1 is SGHTA and CDR2 is FQGNSA in the germline V gene. This CDR3 comprises 16 residues. V gave up 3 bases and J gave up 7 bases; unmatched junction bases: 14. The CDR3 here is CASSFNLGGGGQEQYF. The CDR3 region has the DNA TGTGCCAGCAGCTTCAACCTCGGGGGGGGAGGTCAGGAGCAGTACTTC.

The chain uses TRBV6-1 and TRBJ2-5; possibly TRBD2 for D (6 bases). V shed 4 bases and J shed 5 bases, with 14 bases lying between them. Germline lookup yields CDR1 MNHNS and CDR2 SASEGT. The CDR3 runs to 14 residues. For the CDR3, the DNA is TGTGCCAGCAGTGGGACTTCAAGCGGGGAGACCCAGTACTTC. It codes for CASSGTSSGETQYF.

The chain joins TRBV5-1 to TRBJ2-5, with D possibly matching TRBD2 (5 bases). Trimming took 0 bases from V and 2 from J, leaving 8 bases between them. The germline CDR1 and CDR2 sequences are SGHRS and YFSETQ. This CDR3 contains 14 residues. The DNA for the CDR3 is TGCGCCAGCAGCTTGGTCGGGGATCAAGAGACCCAGTACTTC. Translation gives CASSLVGDQETQYF.

The CDR3 bases are TGCGCCAGCAGCCAACTAGCGGGAGCGGCGAATGAGCAGTTCTTC. Translated: CASSQLAGAANEQFF. This chain links TRBV4-3 with TRBJ2-1, with 10 nucleotides matching TRBD2. V gave up 2 bases and J gave up 7 bases; unmatched junction bases: 5. Germline-derived CDR1 and CDR2 are LGHNA and YSLEER. CDR3 length: 15 amino acids.

The CDR3 loop reads CASSLRTSGDNEQFF. DNA of the CDR3: TGTGCCAGCAGCCTTCGGACTAGCGGGGACAATGAGCAGTTCTTC. This chain links TRBV7-9 with TRBJ2-1, with 12 bases lining up with TRBD2. V trimming: 5 bases; J trimming: 5 bases; junction bases outside the gene matches: 4. Germline loops: CDR1 SEHNR, CDR2 FQNEAQ (reference sequence). The CDR3 length is 15 residues. Looking up the rest from reference TRBV7-9 and TRBJ2-1 gives the full variable domain: DTGVSQNPRHKITKRGQNVTFRCDPISEHNRLYWYRQTLGQGPEFLTYFQNEAQLEKSRLLSDRFSAERPKGSFSTLEIQRTEQGDSAMYLCASSLRTSGDNEQFFGPGTRLTVL.

In its sample, this clone was seen a few times. This chain uses TRBV6-5 with TRBJ2-1; TRBD2 is a possible D gene (6 bases). Trimming removed 7 bases from V and 6 bases from J, with 16 bases in between. Germline V CDR1 and CDR2: MNHEY, SVGAGI. This CDR3 comprises 14 residues. The CDR3, as DNA: TGTGCCAGCAAGGACTACTCTGCGGGCAATGAGCAGTTCTTC. Its translation: CASKDYSAGNEQFF.

This clone occurred a few times. The genes are TRBV19 and TRBJ2-1; 12 bases agree with TRBD2. The J segment lost 7 bases and the V segment lost 1 base, leaving 5 bases of the junction unmatched. Germline CDR1 LNHDA, CDR2 SQIVND (reference sequence). The CDR3 covers 16 residues. The DNA for the CDR3 is TGTGCCAGTAGTATAGGGCTAGCGGGAGGGATGAATGAGCAGTTCTTC. It codes for CASSIGLAGGMNEQFF.

As DNA, the CDR3 is TGTGCCAGTAGTATGGGACAGGGGCTCTCCTACGAGCAGTACTTC. Translating gives CASSMGQGLSYEQYF. The chain couples TRBV19 to TRBJ2-7; 10 nucleotides align to TRBD1. The CDR3 loop spans 15 amino acids. The V segment lost 3 bases and the J segment 0 bases; nucleotides outside the gene matches: 2. Germline lookup yields CDR1 LNHDA and CDR2 SQIVND (reference sequence).

This chain links TRBV7-2 with TRBJ1-1; D perhaps matches TRBD1 (6 bases). The V end was cut by 7 bases, the J end by 11 bases, with 20 bases between. This CDR3 spans 13 amino acids. CDR1 and CDR2 (germline): SGHTA, FQGNSA. The CDR3 nucleotides are TGTGCCAGCAACCTACAGGGATTTGGGTCGGCTTTCTTT. It specifies CASNLQGFGSAFF.

The chain is built from TRBV28 and TRBJ2-7; possible D gene TRBD2, 6 bases. CDR3 length equals 15 residues. V shed 6 bases and J shed 6 bases, with 21 bases lying between them. CDR1 and CDR2 (germline): MDHEN, SYDVKM. For the CDR3, the DNA is TGTGCCAGCAGACCGTGGGGGGATGGGGGAACCGAGCAGTACTTC. Its translation: CASRPWGDGGTEQYF.

The chain recombines TRBV6-5 with TRBJ1-2; D might be TRBD1 (5 bases). The CDR3 consists of 13 residues. Trimming took 8 bases from V and 6 from J, leaving 16 bases between them. Germline-derived CDR1 and CDR2 are MNHEY and SVGAGI. The CDR3 DNA reads TGTGCCAGCTCCAGGGCCCCTGGGGATGGCTACACCTTC. It codes for CASSRAPGDGYTF.

This rearrangement joins TRBV18 to TRBJ2-7; D is ambiguous. This CDR3 has 16 residues. Germline CDR1 KGHSH, CDR2 LQKENI. Trimming took off 3 bases at V and 4 bases at J, with 19 bases between the two ends. In DNA form, the CDR3 reads TGTGCCAGCTCACCGAGTGCGCTATCGCACCGGTACGAGCAGTACTTC. As protein: CASSPSALSHRYEQYF.

J is TRBJ2-1 and V is TRBV18; D might be TRBD2 (5 bases). The V and J ends lost 5 bases and 0 bases respectively, with 11 bases between them. Germline V lookup: CDR1 KGHSH, CDR2 LQKENI. CDR3 size: 15 residues. The CDR3 loop reads CASSFGMDSYNEQFF. In DNA, the CDR3 is TGTGCCAGCTCATTCGGGATGGACTCCTACAATGAGCAGTTCTTC. Complete variable domain (other parts from reference TRBV18 and TRBJ2-1): NAGVMQNPRHLVRRRGQEARLRCSPMKGHSHVYWYRQLPEEGLKFMVYLQKENIIDESGMPKERFSAEFPKEGPSILRIQQVVRGDSAAYFCASSFGMDSYNEQFFGPGTRLTVL.